This TCR beta chain was recovered during a study of T-cell memory formation after mild COVID-19. Study context: Largely donor-specific TCR clusters were found.

The 5'RACE method, run with constant-segment primers, produced TCR alpha and TCR beta cDNA libraries (carrying sample barcodes and UMIs). In TCRdb, the 5' RACE reads were re-called with MiXCR into one record per CDR3 protein. The table has a few hundred thousand distinct CDR3 sequences, 8% to 10% seen once. This clonotype was seen only a few times. Looked up from germline, CDR1 is SGHTA and CDR2 is FQGNSA. The CDR3 sequence is 14 residues long. With 7 bases clipped from V and 8 bases from J, the junction kept 11 bases outside the gene matches. Sequencing was done on a sample of PBMCs or a T cell subset sorted from them (not recorded which). J is TRBJ2-1 and V is TRBV7-2; 7 nucleotides line up with TRBD2. The source is a man aged 18-30 years who had mild COVID-19 (a few samples of this study predate the infection). Cell type and time point are not known. The CDR3 DNA is TGTGCCAGCACCAAACAGCGGGAAAATTATGAGCAGTTCTTC. Protein product: CASTKQRENYEQFF.